The 28 T cell receptor beta chains listed next were all sequenced from one sample in a study of cytotoxic CD8 clonotypes in ibrutinib-treated CLL. TCRdb's copy holds only in-frame clones and misses some; the assay was immunoSEQ multiplex PCR. The data contain 250,000 to 350,000 clones, about 72% of them seen just once; the ten biggest clones take up around 5.1%. The sequencing used PBMCs, collected at disease progression, from a patient treated with ibrutinib. The receptors stem from a human donor with chronic lymphocytic leukemia.

The chain couples TRBV5-4 to TRBJ1-2; 9 bases line up with TRBD1. The length of the CDR3 is 15 residues. CDR1 is SGHNT and CDR2 is YYREEE in the germline V gene (reference sequence). V was clipped by 2 bases and J by 4 bases; unmatched bases: 6. The CDR3 here is CASSLVGQGAYGYTF. The CDR3 DNA sequence: TGTGCCAGCAGCTTAGTGGGACAGGGTGCCTATGGCTACACCTTC.

This clone has just one count. This chain connects TRBV19 to TRBJ2-7, with D uncertain. CDR3 length equals 14 residues. In germline, CDR1 is LNHDA, CDR2 SQIVND (reference sequence). V shed 3 bases and J shed 7 bases, with 16 bases lying between them. Here the CDR3 reads CASSIVFALEEQYF. In DNA form, the CDR3 reads TGTGCCAGTAGTATCGTCTTCGCCTTAGAAGAGCAGTACTTC.

The chain links TRBV4-2 to TRBJ2-7; 14 bases fit TRBD2. The V gene end was trimmed by 4 bases and the J gene end by 2 bases; junction bases not matched to a gene: 4. Germline V gene data show CDR1 as LGHNA and CDR2 as YNFKEQ. This CDR3 comprises 16 residues. CDR3 DNA: TGTGCCAGCAGCCCGCCGGGACTAGCGGGAGCCTACGAGCAGTACTTC. Translating it yields CASSPPGLAGAYEQYF.

The chain combines TRBV9 with TRBJ1-1; 10 bases line up with TRBD1. Germline V gene lookup returns CDR1 SGDLS and CDR2 YYNGEE. The CDR3 extends over 15 amino acids. J gave up 3 bases and V 2 bases, and 4 bases lay outside the gene matches. The CDR3 spells CASSVWTGGDTEAFF. The DNA of the CDR3 is TGTGCCAGCAGCGTGTGGACAGGGGGGGACACTGAAGCTTTCTTT.

This chain uses TRBV27 with TRBJ2-2, with D possibly TRBD2 on 6 matching bases. This CDR3 has 19 amino acids. CDR1 and CDR2 from the germline V gene are MNHEY and SMNVEV (reference sequence). The V end lost 7 bases, the J end lost 0 bases, and 24 bases lay between the germline ends. In nucleotides, the CDR3 is TGTGCCAGCACTCCCGCCCCCACTAGCCACAAATCGAACACCGGGGAGCTGTTTTTT. This codes for CASTPAPTSHKSNTGELFF.

A single count supports this clone. This chain links TRBV14 with TRBJ1-1; no firm D call. The V end was cut by 0 bases, the J end by 9 bases, with 8 bases between. Germline-derived CDR1 and CDR2 are SGHDN and FVKESK. The CDR3 is made up of 12 amino acids. The CDR3: CASSQDRLQAFF. CDR3 nucleotides: TGTGCCAGCAGCCAAGACAGGCTACAAGCTTTCTTT.

This clone was seen once. CDR3 coding DNA: TGTGCCACCAGCAGAGGACTAGCGGGGCCCAATGAGCAGTTCTTC. It codes for CATSRGLAGPNEQFF. The chain has TRBV15 and TRBJ2-1; 11 nucleotides match TRBD2. Trimming at V came to 1 base and at J to 6 bases, leaving 2 bases not matched to a gene. Germline CDR1 reads LNHNV; CDR2 reads YYDKDF (reference sequence). The CDR3 consists of 15 residues.

This chain uses TRBV4-1 with TRBJ1-4, with TRBD1 as a possible D gene (6 bases). The CDR3 sequence is 15 residues long. The germline CDR1 and CDR2 sequences are MGHRA and YSYEKL. Trimming shortened V by 3 bases and J by 5 bases, and 13 bases separated the two germline ends. CDR3 amino acids: CASSQKGGGNEKLFF. The DNA for the CDR3 is TGCGCCAGCAGCCAGAAGGGGGGAGGGAATGAAAAACTGTTTTTT.

The chain employs TRBV19 and TRBJ1-5; D is unclear. Germline loops: CDR1 LNHDA, CDR2 SQIVND (reference sequence). The CDR3 extends over 14 amino acids. V lost 6 bases and J lost 2, with 11 bases in between. In DNA, the CDR3 is TGTGCCAGTAGGGGCATGTGGGGCAATCAGCCCCAGCATTTT. Its protein is CASRGMWGNQPQHF.

V is TRBV19 and J is TRBJ2-3; D possibly corresponds to TRBD2 (6 bases). Germline V lookup: CDR1 LNHDA, CDR2 SQIVND (reference sequence). V was pared by 5 bases and J by 6 bases, with 15 bases between. CDR3 length: 14 residues. This chain's CDR3 is CASSPRASGDTQYF. DNA for the CDR3: TGTGCCAGTAGTCCCCGGGCCAGCGGGGATACGCAGTATTTT. Full variable domain (outside the CDR3, taken from reference TRBV19 and TRBJ2-3): DGGITQSPKYLFRKEGQNVTLSCEQNLNHDAMYWYRQDPGQGLRLIYYSQIVNDFQKGDIAEGYSVSREKKESFPLTVTSAQKNPTAFYLCASSPRASGDTQYFGPGTRLTVL.

The rearrangement joins TRBV9 to TRBJ2-5, with TRBD1 identical over 8 bases. This CDR3 has 15 amino acids. With 4 bases clipped from V and 2 bases from J, the junction kept 7 bases outside the gene matches. CDR1 is SGDLS and CDR2 is YYNGEE in the germline V gene. CDR3 nucleotides: TGTGCCAGCAGCTGGACAGGGAGCATTCAAGAGACCCAGTACTTC. Its protein product is CASSWTGSIQETQYF.

V is TRBV19 and J is TRBJ1-2; D unclear. The CDR3 is 16 residues long. Trimming cost V 3 bases and J 8 bases, with 22 bases left between them. Germline V gene sequence: CDR1 LNHDA, CDR2 SQIVND (reference sequence). CDR3 DNA sequence: TGTGCCAGTAGTATGAGTCCGGCAGGTACCTATAGGGGCTACACCTTC. Translated, it gives CASSMSPAGTYRGYTF.

The chain uses TRBV11-3 and TRBJ1-1; TRBD1 aligns across 9 bases. Germline V gene lookup returns CDR1 SGHNT and CDR2 YENEEA. V lost 5 bases and J lost 3; bases outside the gene matches: 7. The CDR3 has 15 residues. Here the CDR3 reads CASSPDRGVHTEAFF. For the CDR3, the DNA is TGTGCCAGCAGCCCCGACAGGGGGGTTCACACTGAAGCTTTCTTT.

V gene TRBV5-4 combines with J gene TRBJ2-1, with 10 nucleotides matching TRBD2. V lost 4 bases and J lost 8; bases outside the gene matches: 9. CDR1 SGHNT and CDR2 YYREEE come from the germline V gene (reference sequence). The CDR3 has 15 amino acids. The DNA for the CDR3 is TGTGCCAGCAGCCCAGCGGGGGGGCTGCGGGATGAGCAGTTCTTC. Its translation is CASSPAGGLRDEQFF.

The rearrangement links TRBV7-9 to TRBJ2-4, with D perhaps matching TRBD1 or TRBD2 (6 bases each). Trimming left V 0 bases short and J 3 bases short, with 12 bases between. CDR1 is SEHNR and CDR2 is FQNEAQ in the germline V gene (reference sequence). The CDR3 is 16 residues long. The CDR3 region is CASSLASGGGKNIQYF. DNA of the CDR3: TGTGCCAGCAGCTTAGCATCCGGAGGGGGCAAAAACATTCAGTACTTC.

The chain joins TRBV4-2 to TRBJ2-3; 10 positions match TRBD2. V gave up 2 bases and J gave up 6 bases; unmatched junction bases: 2. The CDR3 has 14 amino acids. Germline CDR1 reads LGHNA; CDR2 reads YNFKEQ. CDR3 DNA sequence: TGTGCCAGCAGCCAACCTAGCGGGAGCGATACGCAGTATTTT. As protein: CASSQPSGSDTQYF.

The genes are TRBV28 and TRBJ1-5; D gene uncertain. Trimming pared 3 bases from V and 7 bases from J, leaving 13 bases between. The CDR3 extends over 14 amino acids. Germline V CDR1 and CDR2: MDHEN, SYDVKM. CDR3 loop: CASSFRVKGQPQHF. CDR3 coding DNA: TGTGCCAGCAGTTTTCGGGTGAAGGGCCAGCCCCAGCATTTT.

The chain combines TRBV7-6 with TRBJ2-7; D remains ambiguous. V was trimmed by 4 bases and J by 5 bases, leaving 9 bases between them. The CDR3 sequence is 12 residues long. Germline V gene lookup returns CDR1 SGHVS and CDR2 FNYEAQ. CDR3 residues: CASSSVEDEQYF. As DNA, the CDR3 is TGTGCCAGCAGCTCAGTCGAGGACGAGCAGTACTTC. Looking up the rest from reference TRBV7-6 and TRBJ2-7 gives the full variable domain: GAGVSQSPRYKVTKRGQDVALRCDPISGHVSLYWYRQALGQGPEFLTYFNYEAQQDKSGLPNDRFSAERPEGSISTLTIQRTEQRDSAMYRCASSSVEDEQYFGPGTRLTVT.

This clone occurred once. V is TRBV6-6 and J is TRBJ2-3, with D perhaps TRBD1 or TRBD2 (5 bases each). V was clipped by 4 bases and J by 7 bases, with 12 bases between them. Germline V gene lookup returns CDR1 MNHNY and CDR2 SVGAGI (reference sequence). The CDR3 consists of 13 residues. CDR3 nucleotide sequence: TGTGCCAGCAGTTTTGGGGGTCTGTATACGCAGTATTTT. Translating it yields CASSFGGLYTQYF.

The chain has TRBV28 and TRBJ2-7, with D uncertain. Trimming removed 5 bases at V and 3 bases at J, with 5 bases between. This CDR3 has 11 residues. Looked up from germline, CDR1 is MDHEN and CDR2 is SYDVKM. In DNA, the CDR3 is TGTGCCAGCAGTACTTACTACGAGCAGTACTTC. Protein sequence: CASSTYYEQYF. Full variable domain (missing parts from reference TRBV28 and TRBJ2-7): DVKVTQSSRYLVKRTGEKVFLECVQDMDHENMFWYRQDPGLGLRLIYFSYDVKMKEKGDIPEGYSVSREKKERFSLILESASTNQTSMYLCASSTYYEQYFGPGTRLTVT.

The chain joins TRBV5-1 to TRBJ1-2; 7 bases map to TRBD1. V shed 4 bases, J shed 4 bases, and the junction held 13 bases outside the gene matches. Germline V gives CDR1 SGHRS, CDR2 YFSETQ. The CDR3 is 16 amino acids. CDR3 region: CASSRDREVSLYGYTF. CDR3 DNA sequence: TGCGCCAGCAGCAGGGACAGAGAGGTCTCCCTCTATGGCTACACCTTC. Using reference TRBV5-1 and TRBJ1-2 for the parts outside the CDR3, the full variable domain is KAGVTQTPRYLIKTRGQQVTLSCSPISGHRSVSWYQQTPGQGLQFLFEYFSETQRNKGNFPGRFSGRQFSNSRSEMNVSTLELGDSALYLCASSRDREVSLYGYTFGSGTRLTVV.

The rearrangement joins TRBV6-1 to TRBJ1-1, with a weak D call TRBD1 (5 bases). This CDR3 comprises 13 residues. Germline V gene lookup returns CDR1 MNHNS and CDR2 SASEGT. V was shortened by 6 bases and J by 1 base, with 9 bases between the two germline ends. CDR3 nucleotides: TGTGCCAGCAGCGCGGGACCGAACACTGAAGCTTTCTTT. It encodes CASSAGPNTEAFF.

This chain connects TRBV7-6 to TRBJ1-4; D is perhaps TRBD1 (6 bases). The CDR3 contains 15 residues. V lost 6 bases and J 8 bases, leaving 19 bases between the germline ends. Per the germline V gene, CDR1 is SGHVS and CDR2 is FNYEAQ. The CDR3 loop reads CASRRTQGIGEKLFF. CDR3 nucleotide sequence: TGTGCCAGCAGGCGAACGCAGGGGATAGGGGAAAAACTGTTTTTT.

This clone came up once. The chain carries TRBV7-2 and TRBJ1-2; D gene uncertain. V lost 1 base and J lost 4, with 4 bases in between. There are 12 residues in the CDR3. Germline lookup yields CDR1 SGHTA and CDR2 FQGNSA. The CDR3 spells CASSLGTYGYTF. The CDR3 DNA follows: TGTGCCAGCAGCTTAGGTACCTATGGCTACACCTTC.

The genes are TRBV4-1 and TRBJ1-5; D call uncertain. V was cut by 4 bases and J by 10 bases, with 14 bases left in between. This CDR3 comprises 13 residues. The germline CDR1 and CDR2 sequences are MGHRA and YSYEKL. The CDR3 nucleotides read TGCGCCAGCAGCCGGGCCGCCTTGGACCCCCAGCATTTT. It codes for CASSRAALDPQHF.

This chain uses TRBV18 with TRBJ2-7, with D possibly being TRBD1 (5 bases). Germline loops: CDR1 KGHSH, CDR2 LQKENI. CDR3 length equals 14 residues. The V and J ends lost 5 bases and 1 base respectively, with 12 bases between them. CDR3 sequence reads: CASSLWGRSYEQYF. The CDR3 DNA reads TGTGCCAGCTCATTGTGGGGCAGATCCTACGAGCAGTACTTC.

The chain carries TRBV2 and TRBJ1-2; D may be TRBD1 (5 bases). In germline, CDR1 is SNHLY, CDR2 FYNNEI. Deletions cut 7 bases from V and 8 bases from J, with 17 bases between. The CDR3 consists of 13 residues. As DNA, the CDR3 is TGTGCCAGCAAGGGGATGACCGGGGACGGCTACACCTTC. The encoded protein is CASKGMTGDGYTF.

V and J are TRBV6-5 and TRBJ2-5, with 9 nucleotides matching TRBD1. V shed 2 bases and J 2 bases; nucleotides not matched to a gene: 3. The CDR3 is 15 residues long. Per germline, CDR1 MNHEY and CDR2 SVGAGI. The CDR3 nucleotides read TGTGCCAGCAGTTACCCCGGACAGGGGCAAGAGACCCAGTACTTC. This encodes CASSYPGQGQETQYF.